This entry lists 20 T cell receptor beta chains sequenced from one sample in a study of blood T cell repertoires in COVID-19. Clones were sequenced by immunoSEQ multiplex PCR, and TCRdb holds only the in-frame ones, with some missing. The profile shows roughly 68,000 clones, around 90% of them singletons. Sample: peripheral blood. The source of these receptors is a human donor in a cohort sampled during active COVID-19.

The CDR3 DNA follows: TGTGCCAGCAGCTTGGAGCCCTCCGGGGAGCTGTTTTTT. This encodes CASSLEPSGELFF. The chain recombines TRBV5-5 with TRBJ2-2; D is ambiguous. V was clipped by 0 bases and J by 6 bases, with 6 bases between them. The CDR3 extends over 13 amino acids. The germline CDR1 and CDR2 sequences are SGHKS and YYEKEE (reference sequence).

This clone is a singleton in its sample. The CDR3 reads CATYLAGGEETQYF. The CDR3 nucleotides are TGTGCCACCTACCTAGCGGGAGGGGAAGAGACCCAGTACTTC. The chain joins TRBV28 to TRBJ2-5; 12 bases fit TRBD2. V lost 10 bases, J lost 3 bases, and 6 bases stayed unmatched. The CDR3 length is 14 residues. The germline V gene encodes CDR1 MDHEN and CDR2 SYDVKM.

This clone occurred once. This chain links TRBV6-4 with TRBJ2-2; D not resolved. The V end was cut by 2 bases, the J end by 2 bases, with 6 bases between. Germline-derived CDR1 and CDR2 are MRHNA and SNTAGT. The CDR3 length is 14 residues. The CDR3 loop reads CASSDQTNTGELFF. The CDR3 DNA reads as TGTGCCAGCAGTGACCAAACTAACACCGGGGAGCTGTTTTTT.

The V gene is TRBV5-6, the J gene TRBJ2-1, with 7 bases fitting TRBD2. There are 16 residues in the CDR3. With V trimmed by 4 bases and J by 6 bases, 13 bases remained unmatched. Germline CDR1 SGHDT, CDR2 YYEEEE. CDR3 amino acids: CASSLYGTIHFNEQFF. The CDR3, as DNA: TGTGCCAGCAGCCTCTACGGGACTATACACTTCAATGAGCAGTTCTTC.

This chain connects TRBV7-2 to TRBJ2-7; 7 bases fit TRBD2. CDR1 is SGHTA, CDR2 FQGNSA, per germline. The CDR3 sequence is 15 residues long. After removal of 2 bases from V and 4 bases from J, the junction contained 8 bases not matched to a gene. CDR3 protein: CASSLKSGAEYEQYF. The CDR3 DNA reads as TGTGCCAGCAGCTTAAAGAGCGGGGCAGAGTACGAGCAGTACTTC.

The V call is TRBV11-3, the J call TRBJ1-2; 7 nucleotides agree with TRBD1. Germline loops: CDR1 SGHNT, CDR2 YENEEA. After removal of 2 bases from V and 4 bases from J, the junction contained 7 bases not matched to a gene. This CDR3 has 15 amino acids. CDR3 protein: CASSLQGVQIYGYTF. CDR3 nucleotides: TGTGCCAGCAGCTTACAGGGGGTGCAGATCTATGGCTACACCTTC.

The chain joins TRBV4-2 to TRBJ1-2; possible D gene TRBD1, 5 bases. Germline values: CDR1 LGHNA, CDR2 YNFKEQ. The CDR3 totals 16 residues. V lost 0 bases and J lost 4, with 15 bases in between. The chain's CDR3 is CASSQDPRTRGYGYTF. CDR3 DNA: TGTGCCAGCAGCCAAGATCCCAGGACAAGAGGCTATGGCTACACCTTC.

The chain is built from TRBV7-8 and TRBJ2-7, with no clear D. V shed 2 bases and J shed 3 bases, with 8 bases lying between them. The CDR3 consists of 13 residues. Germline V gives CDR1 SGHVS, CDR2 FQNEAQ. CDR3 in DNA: TGTGCCAGCAGCTTAACCCCTAGCTACGAGCAGTACTTC. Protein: CASSLTPSYEQYF.

CDR3 sequence reads: CASSLGQGGGETQYF. In DNA, the CDR3 is TGTGCCAGCAGCTTAGGGCAGGGCGGGGGAGAGACCCAGTACTTC. The chain joins TRBV7-9 to TRBJ2-5; 7 bases fit TRBD2. This CDR3 comprises 15 residues. CDR1 SEHNR and CDR2 FQNEAQ come from the germline V gene (reference sequence). The V segment lost 1 base and the J segment 4 bases; nucleotides outside the gene matches: 6. The whole variable domain, filled in from reference TRBV7-9 and TRBJ2-5, reads DTGVSQNPRHKITKRGQNVTFRCDPISEHNRLYWYRQTLGQGPEFLTYFQNEAQLEKSRLLSDRFSAERPKGSFSTLEIQRTEQGDSAMYLCASSLGQGGGETQYFGPGTRLLVL.

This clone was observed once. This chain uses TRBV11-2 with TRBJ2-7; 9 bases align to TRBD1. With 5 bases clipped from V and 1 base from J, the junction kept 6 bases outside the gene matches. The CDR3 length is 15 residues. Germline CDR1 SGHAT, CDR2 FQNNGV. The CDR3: CASSPGTGFSYEQYF. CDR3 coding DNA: TGTGCCAGCAGCCCGGGGACAGGGTTTTCCTACGAGCAGTACTTC.

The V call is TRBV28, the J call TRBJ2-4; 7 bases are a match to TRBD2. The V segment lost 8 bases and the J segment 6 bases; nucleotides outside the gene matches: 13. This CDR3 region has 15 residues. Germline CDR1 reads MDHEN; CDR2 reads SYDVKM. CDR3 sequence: CASGRDSGARNIQYF. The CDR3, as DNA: TGTGCCAGCGGGAGGGACTCTGGAGCTAGAAACATTCAGTACTTC.

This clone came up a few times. DNA of the CDR3: TGTGCCAGCAGCGAATATGGACGGGGGTACACTGAAGCTTTCTTT. It codes for CASSEYGRGYTEAFF. V gene TRBV7-9 combines with J gene TRBJ1-1; D perhaps matches TRBD1 (5 bases). V was cut by 5 bases and J by 3 bases, with 16 bases left in between. CDR1 SEHNR and CDR2 FQNEAQ come from the germline V gene (reference sequence). The CDR3 covers 15 residues.

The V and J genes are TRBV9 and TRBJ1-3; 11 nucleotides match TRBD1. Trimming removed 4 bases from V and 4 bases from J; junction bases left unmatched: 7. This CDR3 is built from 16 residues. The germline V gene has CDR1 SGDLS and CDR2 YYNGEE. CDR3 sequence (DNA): TGTGCCAGCAGCCACGGACAGGGGGCGGGAGGAAACACCATATATTTT. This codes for CASSHGQGAGGNTIYF.

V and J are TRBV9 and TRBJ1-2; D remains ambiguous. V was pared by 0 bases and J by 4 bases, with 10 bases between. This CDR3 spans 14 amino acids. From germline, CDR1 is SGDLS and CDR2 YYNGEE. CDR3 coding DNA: TGTGCCAGCAGCGTAGGGACTTACAGCTATGGCTACACCTTC. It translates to CASSVGTYSYGYTF.

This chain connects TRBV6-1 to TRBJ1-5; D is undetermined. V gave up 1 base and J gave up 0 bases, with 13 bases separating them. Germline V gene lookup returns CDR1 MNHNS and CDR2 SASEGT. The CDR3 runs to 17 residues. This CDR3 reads CASSEGYAPGSNQPQHF. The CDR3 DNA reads TGTGCCAGCAGTGAAGGGTACGCCCCGGGTAGCAATCAGCCCCAGCATTTT.

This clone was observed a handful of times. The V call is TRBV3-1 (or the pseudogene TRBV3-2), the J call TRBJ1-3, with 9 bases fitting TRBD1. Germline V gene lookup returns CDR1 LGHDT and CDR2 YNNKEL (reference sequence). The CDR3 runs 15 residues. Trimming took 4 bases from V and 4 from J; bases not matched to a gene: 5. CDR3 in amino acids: CASSREGTGGNTIYF. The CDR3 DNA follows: TGTGCCAGCAGCCGAGAAGGGACAGGGGGAAACACCATATATTTT.

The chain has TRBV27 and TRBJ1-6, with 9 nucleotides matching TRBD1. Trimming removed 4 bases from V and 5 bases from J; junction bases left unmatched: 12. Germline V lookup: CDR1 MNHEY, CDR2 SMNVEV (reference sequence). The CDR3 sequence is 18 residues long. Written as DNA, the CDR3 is TGTGCCAGCAGTTATATGTATTCTGGGACAGGGAATAATTCACCCCTCCACTTT. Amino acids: CASSYMYSGTGNNSPLHF.

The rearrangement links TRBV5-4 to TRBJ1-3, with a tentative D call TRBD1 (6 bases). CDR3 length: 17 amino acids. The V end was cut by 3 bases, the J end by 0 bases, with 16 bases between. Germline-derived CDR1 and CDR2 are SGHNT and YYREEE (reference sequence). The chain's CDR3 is CASSWGSTGGSGNTIYF. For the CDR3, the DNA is TGTGCCAGCAGCTGGGGATCGACAGGAGGCTCTGGAAACACCATATATTTT. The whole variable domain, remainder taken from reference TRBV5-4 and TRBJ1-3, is ETGVTQSPTHLIKTRGQQVTLRCSSQSGHNTVSWYQQALGQGPQFIFQYYREEENGRGNFPPRFSGLQFPNYSSELNVNALELDDSALYLCASSWGSTGGSGNTIYFGEGSWLTVV.

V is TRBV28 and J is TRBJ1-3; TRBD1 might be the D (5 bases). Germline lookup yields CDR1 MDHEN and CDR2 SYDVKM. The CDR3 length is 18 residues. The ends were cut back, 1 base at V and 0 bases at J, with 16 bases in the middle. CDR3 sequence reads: CASSLFSAGGYSGNTIYF. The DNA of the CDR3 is TGTGCCAGCAGTTTATTTTCGGCGGGGGGATACTCTGGAAACACCATATATTTT. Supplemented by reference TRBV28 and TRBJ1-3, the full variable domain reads DVKVTQSSRYLVKRTGEKVFLECVQDMDHENMFWYRQDPGLGLRLIYFSYDVKMKEKGDIPEGYSVSREKKERFSLILESASTNQTSMYLCASSLFSAGGYSGNTIYFGEGSWLTVV.

Here the CDR3 reads CASSLTGVKETQYF. As DNA, the CDR3 is TGTGCCAGCAGCCTCACAGGGGTCAAAGAGACCCAGTACTTC. The V call is TRBV7-9, the J call TRBJ2-5; 7 bases are shared with TRBD1. After removal of 5 bases from V and 3 bases from J, the junction contained 6 bases not matched to a gene. Germline CDR1 reads SEHNR; CDR2 reads FQNEAQ (reference sequence). The CDR3 is 14 residues long.